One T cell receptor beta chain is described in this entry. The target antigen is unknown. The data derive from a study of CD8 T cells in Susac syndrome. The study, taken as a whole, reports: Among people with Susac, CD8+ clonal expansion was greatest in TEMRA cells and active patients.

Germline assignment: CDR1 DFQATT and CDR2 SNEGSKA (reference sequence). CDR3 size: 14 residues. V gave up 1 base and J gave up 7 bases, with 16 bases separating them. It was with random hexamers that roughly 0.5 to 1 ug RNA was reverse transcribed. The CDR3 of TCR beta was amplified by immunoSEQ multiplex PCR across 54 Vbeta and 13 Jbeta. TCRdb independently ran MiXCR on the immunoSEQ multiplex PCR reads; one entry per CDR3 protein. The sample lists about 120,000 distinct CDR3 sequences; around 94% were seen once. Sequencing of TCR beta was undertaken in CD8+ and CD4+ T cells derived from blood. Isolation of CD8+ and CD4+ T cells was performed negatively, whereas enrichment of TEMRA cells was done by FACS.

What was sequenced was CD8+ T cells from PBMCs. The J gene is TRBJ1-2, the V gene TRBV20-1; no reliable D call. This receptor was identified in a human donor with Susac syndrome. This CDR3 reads CSARVEGSTLGYTF. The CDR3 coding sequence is TGCAGTGCTAGAGTGGAAGGGTCCACGCTTGGCTACACCTTC.